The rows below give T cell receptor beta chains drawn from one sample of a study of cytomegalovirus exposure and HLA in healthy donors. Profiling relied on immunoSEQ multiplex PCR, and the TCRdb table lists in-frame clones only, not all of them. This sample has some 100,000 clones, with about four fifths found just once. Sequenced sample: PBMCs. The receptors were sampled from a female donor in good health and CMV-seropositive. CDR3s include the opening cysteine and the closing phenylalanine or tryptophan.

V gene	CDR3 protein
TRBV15	CATSRVPTGGANEAFF
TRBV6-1	CASSSNGQQETQYF
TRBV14	CASSQSPGLAAPRDTQYF
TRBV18	CASSPLRGIGTTNTEAFF
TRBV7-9	CSSSLLADLADTQYF
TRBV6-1	CASRAGVTEAFF
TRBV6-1	CASSARTGKFDEQYF
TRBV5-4	CASSRQGLNEKLFF
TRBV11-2	CASSSGLRGRAEAFF
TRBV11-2	CASSLGLGTDTQYF
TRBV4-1	CASSRRELRDTEAFF
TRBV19	CASSRDYEQYF
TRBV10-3	CAISAANYEQYF
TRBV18	CASSPPDRGFYEQYF
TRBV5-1	CATEDRGYGYTF
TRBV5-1	CASRPQGAGQGTYEQYF
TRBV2	CASSDGTGGVRNEAFF
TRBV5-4	CASSSRDFQETQYF
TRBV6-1	CASSPGLAALNSQYF
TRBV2	CASSEGTSGRVGRRIQYF
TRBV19	CASGLAPNSYEQYF
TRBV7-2	CASSQDRDIQYF
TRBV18	CASSPDRLAGAHEQYF